Presented here are 3 T cell receptor beta chains from one specimen sequenced in a study of radiation and T cells in renal cell carcinoma. Time point specified: baseline pretreatment blood. Treatment: 15 Gy SBRT to primary tumor, nephrectomy 4 weeks later. Sequencing used immunoSEQ multiplex PCR; TCRdb keeps in-frame clones, though not all of them. The sample yields more than 140,000 clones, 83% seen once. This material consisted of blood, taken from a patient whose treatment included radiotherapy and nephrectomy. These TCRs come from a woman in her forties or fifties with renal cell carcinoma.

This clone was recorded once. J is TRBJ1-2 and V is TRBV2; D remains unclear. The CDR3 length is 12 residues. Germline loops: CDR1 SNHLY, CDR2 FYNNEI. The ends were cut back, 6 bases at V and 6 bases at J, with 11 bases in the middle. The CDR3 sequence: CASSPNKDGYTF. The CDR3 DNA follows: TGTGCCAGCAGCCCCAATAAAGATGGCTACACCTTC.

The rearrangement links TRBV5-1 to TRBJ2-1, with 7 positions matching TRBD1. Germline V CDR1 and CDR2: SGHRS, YFSETQ. This CDR3 is 14 amino acids long. Trimming took 2 bases from V and 5 from J; bases not matched to a gene: 4. Here the CDR3 DNA reads TGCGCCAGCAGCTTTGGGACAGCGAACAATGAGCAGTTCTTC. This gives the protein CASSFGTANNEQFF.

The rearrangement links TRBV10-2 to TRBJ1-1; D remains ambiguous. CDR3 length equals 15 residues. CDR1 is WSHSY, CDR2 SAAADI, per germline. Trimming removed 5 bases at V and 10 bases at J, with 23 bases between. The CDR3 reads CASSPSSTVGLRAFF. CDR3 in DNA: TGCGCCAGCAGTCCATCTTCCACAGTGGGCCTAAGAGCTTTCTTT.